One sample yielded the 24 T cell receptor beta chains listed below, sequenced in a study of sequential checkpoint blockade in melanoma. Regarding treatment: randomized to nivolumab then ipilimumab (arm A) or the reverse (arm B). Clones were read by immunoSEQ multiplex PCR, and TCRdb kept only the in-frame ones, dropping some. The sample carries roughly 16,000 clones, approximately 70% recorded once. The specimen comprised CD8+ T cells sorted from blood (inferred from file names), sampled from a patient given nivolumab and ipilimumab in sequence. These receptor sequences come from a human donor with melanoma.

The V and J genes are TRBV29-1 and TRBJ2-1; TRBD1 agrees at 8 bases. Germline values: CDR1 SQVTM, CDR2 ANQGSEA. The CDR3 has 14 amino acids. Losses at the gene ends were 2 bases for V and 7 bases for J; bases not matched to a gene: 7. CDR3 in amino acids: CSVERPQGANEQFF. The CDR3 bases are TGCAGCGTTGAAAGGCCCCAGGGGGCTAATGAGCAGTTCTTC.

By sample share, this clone is medium-sized. The gene calls are TRBV7-2 and TRBJ2-7; 8 bases are a match to TRBD2. This CDR3 has 14 amino acids. The germline gives CDR1 SGHTA, CDR2 FQGNSA. V lost 5 bases to trimming and J lost 4 bases; unmatched junction nucleotides: 7. The CDR3 is CASSVPGTRYEQYF. The CDR3 DNA sequence: TGTGCCAGCAGCGTTCCCGGGACTAGATACGAGCAGTACTTC.

This chain uses TRBV9 with TRBJ1-4; no definite D call. Trimming pared 4 bases from V and 0 bases from J, leaving 7 bases between. Germline lookup yields CDR1 SGDLS and CDR2 YYNGEE. This CDR3 is built from 14 residues. In DNA, the CDR3 is TGTGCCAGCAGCCTCAGTGCAACTAATGAAAAACTGTTTTTT. Encoded protein: CASSLSATNEKLFF. The full variable domain, with the rest looked up from reference TRBV9 and TRBJ1-4, is DSGVTQTPKHLITATGQRVTLRCSPRSGDLSVYWYQQSLDQGLQFLIQYYNGEERAKGNILERFSAQQFPDLHSELNLSSLELGDSALYFCASSLSATNEKLFFGSGTQLSVL.

The chain combines TRBV4-1 with TRBJ1-5, with 8 nucleotides matching TRBD1. Germline V gene lookup returns CDR1 MGHRA and CDR2 YSYEKL. This CDR3 comprises 15 residues. Germline trimming cut 0 bases from V and 5 bases from J; bases unmatched to any gene: 3. The CDR3 coding sequence is TGCGCCAGCAGCCAAGAAGGGGGACAGGATCAGCCCCAGCATTTT. Amino acid sequence: CASSQEGGQDQPQHF.

The rearrangement uses TRBV4-2 and TRBJ2-1; 8 bases agree with TRBD2. This CDR3 has 15 residues. Germline CDR1 LGHNA, CDR2 YNFKEQ. With 0 bases clipped from V and 4 bases from J, the junction kept 2 bases outside the gene matches. The chain's CDR3 is CASSQESGRYNEQFF. The CDR3 DNA reads as TGTGCCAGCAGCCAAGAAAGCGGGAGATACAATGAGCAGTTCTTC.

This clone is categorized as medium-sized. The chain has TRBV19 and TRBJ1-5; D remains unclear. V gave up 6 bases and J gave up 1 base, with 4 bases separating them. The CDR3 loop spans 12 amino acids. Germline V gene data show CDR1 as LNHDA and CDR2 as SQIVND (reference sequence). This CDR3 reads CASRESNQPQHF. The CDR3 nucleotides are TGTGCCAGTAGGGAGAGCAATCAGCCCCAGCATTTT.

J is TRBJ1-2 and V is TRBV7-2; D not certain. Per the germline V gene, CDR1 is SGHTA and CDR2 is FQGNSA. The CDR3 runs 15 residues. Trimming shortened V by 5 bases and J by 4 bases, and 17 bases separated the two germline ends. The CDR3 loop reads CASSATLGRVYGYTF. CDR3 sequence (DNA): TGTGCCAGCAGCGCAACACTAGGGCGGGTCTATGGCTACACCTTC.

J is TRBJ1-5 and V is TRBV15; the match to TRBD1 covers 10 bases. The CDR3 runs to 18 residues. From germline, CDR1 is LNHNV and CDR2 YYDKDF (reference sequence). V shed 2 bases and J 0 bases; nucleotides not matched to a gene: 7. CDR3 amino acids: CATSRSSGTGDSNQPQHF. In nucleotides, the CDR3 is TGTGCCACCAGCAGAAGTTCCGGGACAGGGGATAGCAATCAGCCCCAGCATTTT.

In its sample, this clone is medium-sized. The gene calls are TRBV13 and TRBJ2-7; 12 bases agree with TRBD2. This CDR3 region has 15 residues. Per germline, CDR1 PRHDT and CDR2 FYEKMQ (reference sequence). V gave up 5 bases and J gave up 6 bases; unmatched junction bases: 8. CDR3: CASSAGLAGRFEQYF. DNA for the CDR3: TGTGCCAGCAGCGCAGGACTAGCGGGGAGATTCGAGCAGTACTTC. The whole variable domain, filled in from reference TRBV13 and TRBJ2-7, reads AAGVIQSPRHLIKEKRETATLKCYPIPRHDTVYWYQQGPGQDPQFLISFYEKMQSDKGSIPDRFSAQQFSDYHSELNMSSLELGDSALYFCASSAGLAGRFEQYFGPGTRLTVT.

The chain couples TRBV28 to TRBJ2-7, with TRBD1 matching over 9 bases. The germline gives CDR1 MDHEN, CDR2 SYDVKM. V shed 7 bases, J shed 7 bases, and the junction held 8 bases outside the gene matches. CDR3 length: 13 residues. CDR3 sequence: CASTRGTGREQYF. Written as DNA, the CDR3 is TGTGCCAGCACCCGGGGGACAGGGCGGGAGCAGTACTTC.

The V and J genes are TRBV19 and TRBJ1-4; D not resolved. Between the trimmed V and J ends, which lost 6 bases and 8 bases, there was a span of 10 bases. CDR1 LNHDA and CDR2 SQIVND come from the germline V gene (reference sequence). The CDR3 totals 12 residues. DNA of the CDR3: TGTGCCAGTAGCCTCTCCCCGGAAAAACTGTTTTTT. This translates into CASSLSPEKLFF.

This clone has a handful of counts. This chain joins TRBV9 and TRBJ1-1, with a tentative D call TRBD1 (5 bases). The germline gives CDR1 SGDLS, CDR2 YYNGEE. The CDR3 contains 15 residues. Trimming left V 0 bases short and J 3 bases short, with 12 bases between. CDR3 sequence (DNA): TGTGCCAGCAGCGTAGTGGACATAGCGGACACTGAAGCTTTCTTT. Protein: CASSVVDIADTEAFF.

V usage is TRBV5-5 and J usage is TRBJ1-3; perhaps TRBD1 as D (5 bases). Per the germline V gene, CDR1 is SGHKS and CDR2 is YYEKEE (reference sequence). V gave up 1 base and J gave up 2 bases, with 10 bases separating them. This CDR3 has 15 residues. The CDR3 spells CASSLMGRPGNTIYF. CDR3 bases: TGTGCCAGCAGCTTGATGGGGCGGCCTGGAAACACCATATATTTT.

V is TRBV2 and J is TRBJ2-5, with a tentative D call TRBD2 (7 bases). Looked up from germline, CDR1 is SNHLY and CDR2 is FYNNEI. The CDR3 has 16 residues. Trimming cost V 1 base and J 4 bases, with 16 bases left between them. The CDR3 loop reads CASSEVGGGGRETQYF. The CDR3 DNA reads as TGTGCCAGCAGTGAAGTTGGAGGGGGGGGGAGAGAGACCCAGTACTTC.

The chain is built from TRBV27 and TRBJ1-5, with 10 nucleotides matching TRBD1. The germline V gene encodes CDR1 MNHEY and CDR2 SMNVEV (reference sequence). CDR3 length: 17 residues. J was trimmed by 4 bases and V by 3 bases; bases with no gene match: 9. In nucleotides, the CDR3 is TGTGCCAGCAGTTTTTTCGGGACAGGGGCCTTGAATCAGCCCCAGCATTTT. Translated, it gives CASSFFGTGALNQPQHF.

J is TRBJ2-2 and V is TRBV30; unclear D gene. Looked up from germline, CDR1 is GTSNPN and CDR2 is SVGIG (reference sequence). The CDR3 extends over 12 amino acids. Trimming cost V 0 bases and J 7 bases, with 6 bases left between them. CDR3 amino acids: CAWSVVSGELFF. For the CDR3, the DNA is TGTGCCTGGAGTGTGGTTAGCGGGGAGCTGTTTTTT.

J is TRBJ1-5 and V is TRBV7-8, with 12 bases fitting TRBD1. The CDR3 sequence is 17 residues long. Unmatched junction bases numbered 7, after V lost 2 bases and J lost 5 bases. Germline V gives CDR1 SGHVS, CDR2 FQNEAQ. CDR3 loop: CASSLHRGQGAYQPQHF. CDR3 sequence (DNA): TGTGCCAGCAGCTTACACCGGGGACAGGGGGCTTATCAGCCCCAGCATTTT. The whole variable domain, filled in from reference TRBV7-8 and TRBJ1-5, reads GAGVSQSPRYKVAKRGQDVALRCDPISGHVSLFWYQQALGQGPEFLTYFQNEAQLDKSGLPSDRFFAERPEGSVSTLKIQRTQQEDSAVYLCASSLHRGQGAYQPQHFGDGTRLSIL.

A few counts support this clone. The V call is TRBV2, the J call TRBJ1-2; TRBD1 agrees at 8 bases. Per germline, CDR1 SNHLY and CDR2 FYNNEI. Trimming at V came to 0 bases and at J to 1 base, leaving 4 bases not matched to a gene. This CDR3 spans 16 amino acids. This CDR3 is CASSEARTGFNYGYTF. In DNA form, the CDR3 reads TGTGCCAGCAGTGAAGCTCGGACAGGGTTTAACTATGGCTACACCTTC.

The V gene is TRBV19, the J gene TRBJ1-2, with 7 bases lining up with TRBD1. This CDR3 region has 15 residues. With 3 bases clipped from V and 8 bases from J, the junction kept 12 bases outside the gene matches. CDR1 and CDR2 from the germline V gene are LNHDA and SQIVND (reference sequence). The DNA of the CDR3 is TGTGCCAGTAGTATGACAGGGACCTATGTTTCAGGCTACACCTTC. It codes for CASSMTGTYVSGYTF.

V and J are TRBV6-5 and TRBJ2-1, with 8 bases lining up with TRBD1. CDR3 length: 13 residues. Trimming removed 2 bases from V and 9 bases from J; junction bases left unmatched: 3. Germline values: CDR1 MNHEY, CDR2 SVGAGI. The DNA of the CDR3 is TGTGCCAGCAGTTACGGACAGGGTGGTGAGCAGTTCTTC. Protein: CASSYGQGGEQFF.

V is TRBV7-2 and J is TRBJ2-7; D possibly corresponds to TRBD2 (5 bases). Trimming stripped 6 bases from V and 2 bases from J, with 14 bases between. The CDR3 extends over 14 amino acids. Germline CDR1 SGHTA, CDR2 FQGNSA. The CDR3 DNA reads as TGTGCCAGCAGTTCTGAGGGAAACACCTACGAGCAGTACTTC. Its translation is CASSSEGNTYEQYF.

The chain carries TRBV9 and TRBJ1-1, with D perhaps TRBD1 (5 bases). The CDR3 runs 16 residues. The germline CDR1 and CDR2 sequences are SGDLS and YYNGEE. Trimming took off 0 bases at V and 3 bases at J, with 15 bases between the two ends. CDR3 region: CASSVATPGGDTEAFF. The CDR3 nucleotides read TGTGCCAGCAGCGTAGCGACCCCTGGAGGGGACACTGAAGCTTTCTTT.

The chain carries TRBV6-6 and TRBJ2-3; 10 bases line up with TRBD1. The V gene's germline CDR1 is MNHNY and CDR2 SVGAGI (reference sequence). V gave up 5 bases and J gave up 4 bases; unmatched junction bases: 6. The CDR3 totals 15 residues. The CDR3, as DNA: TGTGCCAGCAGTCCGGGACAGGGGTTCCCAGATACGCAGTATTTT. It translates to CASSPGQGFPDTQYF.

This rearrangement joins TRBV29-1 to TRBJ2-7, with 11 nucleotides matching TRBD1. The CDR3 is made up of 15 amino acids. The J segment lost 2 bases and the V segment lost 0 bases, leaving 3 bases of the junction unmatched. From germline, CDR1 is SQVTM and CDR2 ANQGSEA. CDR3 nucleotide sequence: TGCAGCGTTGAAGATTGGACAGGGGGCACCTACGAGCAGTACTTC. Translated: CSVEDWTGGTYEQYF.